Included here is one T cell receptor (beta chain) sequence, with context. Germline values: CDR1 GTSNPN, CDR2 SVGIG (reference sequence). V gave up 2 bases and J gave up 10 bases, with 9 bases separating them. This CDR3 is 12 amino acids long. The data belong to a study of blood T cell repertoires in COVID-19. TCRdb's copy holds only in-frame clones and misses some; the assay was immunoSEQ multiplex PCR. The sample holds approximately 440,000 clones; around 88% are singletons and the top ten take roughly 13%. This receptor was taken from a woman in her fifties or sixties with COVID-19, enrolled during active disease. The V and J genes are TRBV30 and TRBJ1-6; tentatively, D is TRBD1 (6 bases). Sequences were obtained from peripheral blood. CDR3 nucleotides: TGTGCCTGGAGTAATACAGGGTCACCCCTCCACTTT. Protein: CAWSNTGSPLHF.